This passage covers 8 T cell receptor beta chains from one sample sequenced in a study of cytomegalovirus exposure and HLA in healthy donors. PCR employed 60 Vbeta and 13 Jbeta primers. Repertoires were generated with immunoSEQ multiplex PCR, while TCRdb's copy carries only in-frame clones and drops some. The table includes 150,000 to 190,000 clones, roughly 84% detected once. Sample: PBMCs. These receptors all come from a woman under 30 in good health and CMV-seronegative.

J is TRBJ2-1 and V is TRBV4-2; 8 bases map to TRBD1. The CDR3 covers 15 residues. The V and J ends lost 3 bases and 6 bases, in that order; junction bases with no gene match: 7. Per the germline V gene, CDR1 is LGHNA and CDR2 is YNFKEQ. The CDR3 is CASSHLDRVINEQFF. In DNA form, the CDR3 reads TGTGCCAGCAGCCATTTGGACAGGGTGATCAATGAGCAGTTCTTC.

V gene TRBV10-3 combines with J gene TRBJ2-5; TRBD1 agrees at 9 bases. After removal of 3 bases from V and 5 bases from J, the junction contained 16 bases not matched to a gene. The germline V gene has CDR1 ENHRY and CDR2 SYGVKD. The CDR3 runs 18 residues. The CDR3 sequence: CAISDSPMRDRVSETQYF. Written as DNA, the CDR3 is TGTGCCATCAGTGATTCGCCCATGAGGGACAGGGTATCCGAGACCCAGTACTTC.

A few counts support this clone. The V call is TRBV28, the J call TRBJ1-2; 10 nucleotides line up with TRBD1. The germline gives CDR1 MDHEN, CDR2 SYDVKM. After removal of 2 bases from V and 3 bases from J, the junction contained 6 bases not matched to a gene. This CDR3 comprises 16 residues. The CDR3 reads CASSLDRGQWDYGYTF. CDR3 coding DNA: TGTGCCAGCAGTTTAGACAGGGGGCAATGGGACTATGGCTACACCTTC.

The gene calls are TRBV19 and TRBJ2-1; D is perhaps TRBD2 (6 bases). The ends were cut back, 7 bases at V and 7 bases at J, with 17 bases in the middle. This CDR3 contains 14 residues. Germline CDR1 reads LNHDA; CDR2 reads SQIVND (reference sequence). The CDR3 loop is CASNINRDLNEQFF. The DNA of the CDR3 is TGTGCCAGTAATATTAACCGGGACTTAAATGAGCAGTTCTTC.

The chain carries TRBV2 and TRBJ1-4; possibly TRBD1 for D (5 bases). Germline V gene lookup returns CDR1 SNHLY and CDR2 FYNNEI. V was shortened by 3 bases and J by 7 bases, with 12 bases between the two germline ends. This CDR3 has 14 residues. CDR3 in DNA: TGTGCCAGCAGTGACGGGGGGAGGGGTGAAAAACTGTTTTTT. Its translation is CASSDGGRGEKLFF. The whole variable domain, filled in from reference TRBV2 and TRBJ1-4, reads EPEVTQTPSHQVTQMGQEVILRCVPISNHLYFYWYRQILGQKVEFLVSFYNNEISEKSEIFDDQFSVERPDGSNFTLKIRSTKLEDSAMYFCASSDGGRGEKLFFGSGTQLSVL.

The V and J genes are TRBV29-1 and TRBJ2-4; 7 bases fit TRBD1. Germline lookup yields CDR1 SQVTM and CDR2 ANQGSEA. CDR3 size: 17 residues. Trimming at V came to 6 bases and at J to 0 bases, leaving 14 bases not matched to a gene. DNA for the CDR3: TGCAGCGTCCCGGGACAGACGCTGACTCTAGCCAAAAACATTCAGTACTTC. Its protein product is CSVPGQTLTLAKNIQYF.

The chain couples TRBV7-2 to TRBJ2-7; weak D call: TRBD2 (5 bases). The CDR3 loop spans 13 amino acids. The V end lost 5 bases, the J end lost 7 bases, and 15 bases lay between the germline ends. From germline, CDR1 is SGHTA and CDR2 FQGNSA. For the CDR3, the DNA is TGTGCCAGCAGCCTAGGGAGCCGTTCGGAGCAGTACTTC. This codes for CASSLGSRSEQYF.

Points on this clone: This same CDR3 is encoded by further DNA sequences in the sample. The chain joins TRBV27 to TRBJ2-1; a possible D gene is TRBD2 (6 bases). Per germline, CDR1 MNHEY and CDR2 SMNVEV (reference sequence). Trimming removed 5 bases from V and 6 bases from J, with 17 bases in between. The CDR3 length is 15 residues. CDR3 in DNA: TGTGCCAGCAGTCTGACGGGAGCTGTGTTCAATGAGCAGTTCTTC. Its translation is CASSLTGAVFNEQFF.